This TCR beta chain was sequenced for a study of T cell changes during pregnancy in multiple sclerosis. The assay was immunoSEQ multiplex PCR, and TCRdb's table has in-frame clones only and misses some. The profile shows 70,000 or so clones, 75% to 95% of them singletons. V dropped 6 bases and J dropped 0 bases, with 21 bases sitting between them. The CDR3 is 17 amino acids. In germline, CDR1 is SNHLY, CDR2 FYNNEI. This TCR came from a female donor with multiple sclerosis, enrolled in a pregnancy study. V gene TRBV2 combines with J gene TRBJ2-7; weak D call: TRBD2 (7 bases). The source was CD4+ T cells from peripheral blood mononuclear cells, collected before pregnancy. CDR3 bases: TGTGCCAGCAGAGGGGGAAGCGGGACACTGAACTCCTACGAGCAGTACTTC. Amino acids: CASRGGSGTLNSYEQYF.